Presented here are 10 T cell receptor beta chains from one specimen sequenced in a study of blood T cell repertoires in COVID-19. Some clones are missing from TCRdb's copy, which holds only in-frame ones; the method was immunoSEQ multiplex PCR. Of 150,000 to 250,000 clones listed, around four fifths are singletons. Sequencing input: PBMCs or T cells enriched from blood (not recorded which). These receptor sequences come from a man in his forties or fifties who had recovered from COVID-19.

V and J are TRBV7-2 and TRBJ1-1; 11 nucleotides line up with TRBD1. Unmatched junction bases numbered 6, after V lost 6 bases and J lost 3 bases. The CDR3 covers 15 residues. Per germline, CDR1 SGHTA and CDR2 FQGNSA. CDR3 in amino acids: CASRITGQGDTEAFF. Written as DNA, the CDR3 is TGTGCCAGCAGAATTACGGGACAGGGGGACACTGAAGCTTTCTTT.

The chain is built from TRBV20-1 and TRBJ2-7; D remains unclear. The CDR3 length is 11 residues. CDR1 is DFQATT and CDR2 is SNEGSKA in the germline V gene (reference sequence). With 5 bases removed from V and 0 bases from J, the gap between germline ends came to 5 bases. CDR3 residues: CSASGSYEQYF. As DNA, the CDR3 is TGCAGTGCTTCGGGCTCCTACGAGCAGTACTTC.

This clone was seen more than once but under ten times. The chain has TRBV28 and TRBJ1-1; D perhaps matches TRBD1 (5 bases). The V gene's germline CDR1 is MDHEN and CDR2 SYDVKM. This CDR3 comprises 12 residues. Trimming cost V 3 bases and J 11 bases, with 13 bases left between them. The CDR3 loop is CASSLITRGAFF. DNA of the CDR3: TGTGCCAGCAGTTTGATAACTCGGGGGGCTTTCTTT.

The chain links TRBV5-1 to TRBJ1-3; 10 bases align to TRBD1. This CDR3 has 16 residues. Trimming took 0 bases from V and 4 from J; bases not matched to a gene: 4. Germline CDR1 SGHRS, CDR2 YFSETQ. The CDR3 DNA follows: TGCGCCAGCAGCTTGGAGGGACAGGGGCCGGGAAACACCATATATTTT. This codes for CASSLEGQGPGNTIYF.

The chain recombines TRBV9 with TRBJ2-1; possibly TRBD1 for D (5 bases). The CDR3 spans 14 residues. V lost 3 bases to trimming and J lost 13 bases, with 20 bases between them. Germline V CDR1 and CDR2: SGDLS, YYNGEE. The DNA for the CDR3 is TGTGCCAGCAGCGCCAGCACCCTGAATGGGGCCCAGTTCTTC. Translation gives CASSASTLNGAQFF.

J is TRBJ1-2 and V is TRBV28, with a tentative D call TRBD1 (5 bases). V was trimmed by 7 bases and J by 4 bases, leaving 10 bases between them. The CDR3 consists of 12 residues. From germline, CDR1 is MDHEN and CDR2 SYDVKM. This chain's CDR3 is CASIQVPYGYTF. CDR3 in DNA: TGTGCCAGCATACAGGTCCCCTATGGCTACACCTTC.

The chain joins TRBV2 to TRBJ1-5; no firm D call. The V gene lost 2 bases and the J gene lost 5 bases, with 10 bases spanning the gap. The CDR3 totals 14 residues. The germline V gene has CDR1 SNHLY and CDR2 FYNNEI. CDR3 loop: CASSESVQDQPQHF. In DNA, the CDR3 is TGTGCCAGCAGTGAATCGGTGCAAGATCAGCCCCAGCATTTT.

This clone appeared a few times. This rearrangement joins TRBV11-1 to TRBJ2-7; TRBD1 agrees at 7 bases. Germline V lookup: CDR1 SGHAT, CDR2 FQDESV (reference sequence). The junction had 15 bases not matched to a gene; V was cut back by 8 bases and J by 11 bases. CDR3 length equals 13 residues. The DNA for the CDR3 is TGTGCCAGCTCTTCTAACAGGGGACCCTTCAAGTACGTC. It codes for CASSSNRGPFKYV.

In DNA form, the CDR3 reads TGTGCCAGTACGGGAGGAAATACGCAGTATTTT. This translates into CASTGGNTQYF. The rearrangement links TRBV5-4 to TRBJ2-3; 7 nucleotides line up with TRBD2. The germline gives CDR1 SGHNT, CDR2 YYREEE (reference sequence). The CDR3 spans 11 residues. J was trimmed by 7 bases and V by 8 bases; bases with no gene match: 4. Based on the CDR3 plus reference TRBV5-4 and TRBJ2-3, the full variable domain is ETGVTQSPTHLIKTRGQQVTLRCSSQSGHNTVSWYQQALGQGPQFIFQYYREEENGRGNFPPRFSGLQFPNYSSELNVNALELDDSALYLCASTGGNTQYFGPGTRLTVL.

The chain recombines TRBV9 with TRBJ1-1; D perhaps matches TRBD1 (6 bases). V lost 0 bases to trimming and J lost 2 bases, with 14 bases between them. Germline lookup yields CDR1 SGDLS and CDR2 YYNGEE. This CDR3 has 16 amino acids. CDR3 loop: CASSVGGGDLNTEAFF. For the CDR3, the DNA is TGTGCCAGCAGCGTAGGAGGGGGAGACCTAAACACTGAAGCTTTCTTT. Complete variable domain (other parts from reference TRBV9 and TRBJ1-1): DSGVTQTPKHLITATGQRVTLRCSPRSGDLSVYWYQQSLDQGLQFLIQYYNGEERAKGNILERFSAQQFPDLHSELNLSSLELGDSALYFCASSVGGGDLNTEAFFGQGTRLTVV.